This passage covers 8 T cell receptor beta chains from one sample sequenced in a study of cytomegalovirus exposure and HLA in healthy donors. Researchers ran the PCR with 60 Vbeta and 13 Jbeta primers. Libraries were prepared by immunoSEQ multiplex PCR; TCRdb keeps only in-frame clonotypes and omits some of them. The sample has 150,000 or so clones, around 80% seen once. Material: PBMCs. These receptors were obtained from a female donor in good health and CMV-seronegative.

The V call is TRBV7-9, the J call TRBJ2-5; 10 bases map to TRBD2. J gave up 5 bases and V 4 bases, and 16 bases lay outside the gene matches. The CDR3 spans 18 residues. The V gene's germline CDR1 is SEHNR and CDR2 FQNEAQ (reference sequence). The CDR3 DNA reads as TGTGCCAGCAGCTCCACCACTTCTCTAGCGGGGGACTCGGAGACCCAGTACTTC. Translated: CASSSTTSLAGDSETQYF.

The gene calls are TRBV28 and TRBJ2-7, with D uncertain. The CDR3 has 12 amino acids. Germline V gene sequence: CDR1 MDHEN, CDR2 SYDVKM. Trimming stripped 6 bases from V and 2 bases from J, with 8 bases between. The CDR3 DNA reads TGTGCCAGCAGCATCATTGCCTACGAGCAGTACTTC. Its translation is CASSIIAYEQYF. Full variable domain (outside the CDR3, taken from reference TRBV28 and TRBJ2-7): DVKVTQSSRYLVKRTGEKVFLECVQDMDHENMFWYRQDPGLGLRLIYFSYDVKMKEKGDIPEGYSVSREKKERFSLILESASTNQTSMYLCASSIIAYEQYFGPGTRLTVT.

This clone was counted between two and nine times. The chain couples TRBV5-4 to TRBJ2-1; tentatively, D is TRBD2 (6 bases). Deletions cut 0 bases from V and 6 bases from J, with 7 bases between. The V gene's germline CDR1 is SGHNT and CDR2 YYREEE (reference sequence). The CDR3 covers 13 residues. The CDR3 region is CASSLASVNEQFF. The CDR3 region has the DNA TGTGCCAGCAGCTTGGCTAGCGTCAATGAGCAGTTCTTC.

A note on this clone: One junction end does not reproduce the germline sequence, and a read error may be involved. The CDR3 spells CASSLVAAGSYEQYF. The CDR3 region has the DNA TGTGCCAGCAGTTTGGTGGCAGCGGGGTCCTATGAGCAGTACTTC. The chain couples TRBV27 to TRBJ2-7; 7 nucleotides match TRBD2. The CDR3 runs 15 residues. Germline assignment: CDR1 MNHEY and CDR2 SMNVEV (reference sequence).

This chain links TRBV30 with TRBJ1-4, with 7 bases identical to TRBD1. The CDR3 covers 12 residues. Losses at the gene ends were 8 bases for V and 7 bases for J; bases not matched to a gene: 7. In germline, CDR1 is GTSNPN, CDR2 SVGIG (reference sequence). The CDR3 DNA reads TGTGCCCGAGGGGGCGTGGGTGAAAAACTGTTTTTT. This sequence encodes CARGGVGEKLFF. The full variable domain, its missing parts supplied by reference TRBV30 and TRBJ1-4, is SQTIHQWPATLVQPVGSPLSLECTVEGTSNPNLYWYRQAAGRGLQLLFYSVGIGQISSEVPQNLSASRPQDRQFILSSKKLLLSDSGFYLCARGGVGEKLFFGSGTQLSVL.

V usage is TRBV6-5 and J usage is TRBJ1-1, with 10 nucleotides matching TRBD1. V shed 6 bases, J shed 4 bases, and the junction held 5 bases outside the gene matches. Germline CDR1 and CDR2: MNHEY and SVGAGI. This CDR3 spans 14 amino acids. The CDR3 DNA is TGTGCCAGCAGCCCGGACAGGGGGGGCACTGAAGCTTTCTTT. Translation gives CASSPDRGGTEAFF.

This clone was seen only a few times. The CDR3 sequence: CASSPLAGDADTQYF. The CDR3 DNA sequence: TGTGCCAGCAGTCCCTTAGCGGGAGACGCAGATACGCAGTATTTT. The chain carries TRBV6-1 and TRBJ2-3, with TRBD2 identical over 9 bases. Losses at the gene ends were 5 bases for V and 4 bases for J; bases not matched to a gene: 7. In germline, CDR1 is MNHNS, CDR2 SASEGT. The CDR3 consists of 15 residues.

V gene TRBV7-9 combines with J gene TRBJ2-3; D unclear. Germline CDR1 is SEHNR and CDR2 is FQNEAQ (reference sequence). This CDR3 contains 10 residues. V was clipped by 6 bases and J by 5 bases, with 3 bases between them. Written as DNA, the CDR3 is TGTGCCAGCAGACTAGATACGCAGTATTTT. This gives the protein CASRLDTQYF.